The 2 T cell receptor beta chains below come from one sample, sequenced in a study of T-cell reconstitution after alpha-beta-depleted transplantation in children. This sample's TCRbeta library carried unique molecular identifier barcodes. A single record per CDR3 protein comes from TCRdb applying MiXCR to the PCR reads. The data show about 240,000 distinct CDR3 sequences, with 12% seen just once and about 2.4% held by the top ten. The input for sequencing was PBMCs from the stem cell graft donor, taken from the stem cell graft. Receptors were obtained from a human donor who donated a stem cell graft to a child with acute lymphoblastic leukemia.

This clonotype was detected ten times or more. A read error may account for a junction end that differs from germline. The chain joins TRBV6-1 to TRBJ1-2, with D uncertain. The CDR3 is 12 amino acids. Germline CDR1 and CDR2: MNHNS and SASEGT. CDR3 coding DNA: TGTGCCAGCAGGGAAGCTCCGGGTGGCTACACCTTC. This sequence encodes CASREAPGGYTF.

This clonotype was seen at least ten times. This chain uses TRBV9 with TRBJ2-2; D not certain. The germline V gene has CDR1 SGDLS and CDR2 YYNGEE. V gave up 0 bases and J gave up 7 bases, with 13 bases separating them. The CDR3 length is 15 residues. CDR3 DNA sequence: TGTGCCAGCAGCGTAGATCCCTCCCCAGGCGGGGAGCTGTTTTTT. Translating it yields CASSVDPSPGGELFF.